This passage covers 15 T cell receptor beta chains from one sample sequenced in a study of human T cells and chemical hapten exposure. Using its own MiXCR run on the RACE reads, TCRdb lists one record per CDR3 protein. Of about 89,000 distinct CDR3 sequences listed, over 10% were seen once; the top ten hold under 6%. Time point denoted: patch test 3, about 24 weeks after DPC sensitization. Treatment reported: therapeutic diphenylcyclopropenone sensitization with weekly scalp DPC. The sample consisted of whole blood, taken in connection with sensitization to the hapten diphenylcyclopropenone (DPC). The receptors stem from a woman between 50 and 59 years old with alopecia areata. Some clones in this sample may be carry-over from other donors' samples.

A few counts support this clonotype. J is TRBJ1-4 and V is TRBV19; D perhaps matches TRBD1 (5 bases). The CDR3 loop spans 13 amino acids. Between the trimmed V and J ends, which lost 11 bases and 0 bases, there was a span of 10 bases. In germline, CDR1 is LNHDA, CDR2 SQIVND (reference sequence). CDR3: CAARQSTNEKLFF. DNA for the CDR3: TGTGCCGCTCGACAGTCAACTAATGAAAAACTGTTTTTT.

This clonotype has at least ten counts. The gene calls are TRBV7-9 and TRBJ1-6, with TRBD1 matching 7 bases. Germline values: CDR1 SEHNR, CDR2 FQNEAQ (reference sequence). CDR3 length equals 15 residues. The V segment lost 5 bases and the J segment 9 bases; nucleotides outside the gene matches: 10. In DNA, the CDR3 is TGTGCCAGCAGCACGAACAGGGGTGTAGGTTCACCCCTCCACTTT. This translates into CASSTNRGVGSPLHF.

CDR3 bases: TGCAGTGCTACCAAAGACGGGGAAAACATTCAGTACTTC. It yields the protein CSATKDGENIQYF. This chain joins TRBV20-1 and TRBJ2-4, with a possible D match to TRBD2 (5 bases). With 4 bases removed from V and 5 bases from J, the gap between germline ends came to 12 bases. There are 13 residues in the CDR3. Looked up from germline, CDR1 is DFQATT and CDR2 is SNEGSKA (reference sequence).

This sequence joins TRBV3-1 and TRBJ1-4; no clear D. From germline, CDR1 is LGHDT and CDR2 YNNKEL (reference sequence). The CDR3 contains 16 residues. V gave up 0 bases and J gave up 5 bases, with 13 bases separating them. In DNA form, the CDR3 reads TGTGCCAGCAGCCAAGATTCGTCGGGATTAAATGAAAAACTGTTTTTT. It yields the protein CASSQDSSGLNEKLFF.

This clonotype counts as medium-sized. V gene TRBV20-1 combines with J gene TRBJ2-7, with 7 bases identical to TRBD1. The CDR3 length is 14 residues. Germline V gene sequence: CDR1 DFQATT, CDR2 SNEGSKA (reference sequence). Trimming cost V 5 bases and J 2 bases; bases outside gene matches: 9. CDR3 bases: TGCAGTGCTCTGAGGGGGACAGTTCCCTACGAGCAGTACTTC. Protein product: CSALRGTVPYEQYF.

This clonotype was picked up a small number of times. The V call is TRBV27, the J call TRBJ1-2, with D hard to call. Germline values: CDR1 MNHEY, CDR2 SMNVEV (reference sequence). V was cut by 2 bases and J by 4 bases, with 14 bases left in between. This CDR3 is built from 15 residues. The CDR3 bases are TGTGCCAGCAGTTTAGAGGCAGAATCAAGCTATGGCTACACCTTC. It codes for CASSLEAESSYGYTF.

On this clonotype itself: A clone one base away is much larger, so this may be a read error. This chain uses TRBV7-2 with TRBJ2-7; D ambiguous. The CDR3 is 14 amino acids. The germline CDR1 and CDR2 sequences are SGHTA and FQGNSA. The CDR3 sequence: CASSPTFSSHEQYF. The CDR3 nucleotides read TGTGCCAGCAGCCCCACCTTTAGCTCCCACGAGCAGTACTTC.

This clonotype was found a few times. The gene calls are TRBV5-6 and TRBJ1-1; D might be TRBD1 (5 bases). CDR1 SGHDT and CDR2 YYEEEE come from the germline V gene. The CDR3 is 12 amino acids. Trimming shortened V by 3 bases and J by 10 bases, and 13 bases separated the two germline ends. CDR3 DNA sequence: TGTGCCAGCAGCTATGGGACCCGGGGAGCTTTCTTT. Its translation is CASSYGTRGAFF.

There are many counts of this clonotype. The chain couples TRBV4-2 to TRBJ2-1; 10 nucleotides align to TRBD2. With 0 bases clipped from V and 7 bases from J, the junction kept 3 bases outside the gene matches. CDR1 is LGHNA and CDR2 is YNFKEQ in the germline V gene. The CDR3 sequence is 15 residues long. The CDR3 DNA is TGTGCCAGCAGCCAAGATACTAGCGGGGTAAATGAGCAGTTCTTC. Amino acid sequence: CASSQDTSGVNEQFF.

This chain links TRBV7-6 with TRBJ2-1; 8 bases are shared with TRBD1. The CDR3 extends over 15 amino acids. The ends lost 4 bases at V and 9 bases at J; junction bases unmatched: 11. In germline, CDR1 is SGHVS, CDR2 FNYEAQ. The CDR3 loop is CASSSKPGQGGEQFF. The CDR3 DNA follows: TGTGCCAGCAGCTCCAAGCCTGGACAGGGCGGTGAGCAGTTCTTC.

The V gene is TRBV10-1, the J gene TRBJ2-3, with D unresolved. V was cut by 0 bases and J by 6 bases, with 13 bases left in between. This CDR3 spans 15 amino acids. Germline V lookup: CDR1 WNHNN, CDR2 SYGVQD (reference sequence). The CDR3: CASSESKGYHDTQYF. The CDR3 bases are TGCGCCAGCAGTGAGTCGAAAGGCTACCACGATACGCAGTATTTT.

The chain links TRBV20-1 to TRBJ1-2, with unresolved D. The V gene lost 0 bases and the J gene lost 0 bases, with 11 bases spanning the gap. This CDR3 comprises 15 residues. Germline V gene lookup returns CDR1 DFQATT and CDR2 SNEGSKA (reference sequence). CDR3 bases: TGCAGTGCTAGAGATTGGGCCGTAGCTAACTATGGCTACACCTTC. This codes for CSARDWAVANYGYTF.

The CDR3 protein is CASNTAGWFNEQFF. The CDR3 region has the DNA TGTGCCAGCAACACTGCTGGATGGTTTAATGAGCAGTTCTTC. The rearrangement uses TRBV9 and TRBJ2-1; no reliable D call. CDR1 SGDLS and CDR2 YYNGEE come from the germline V gene. CDR3 size: 14 residues. The V and J ends lost 6 bases and 7 bases respectively, with 17 bases between them.

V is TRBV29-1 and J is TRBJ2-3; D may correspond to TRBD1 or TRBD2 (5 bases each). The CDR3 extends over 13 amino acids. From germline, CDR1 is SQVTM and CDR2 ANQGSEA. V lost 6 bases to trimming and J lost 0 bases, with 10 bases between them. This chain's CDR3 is CSVAGTSTDTQYF. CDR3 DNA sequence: TGCAGCGTCGCCGGGACGAGCACAGATACGCAGTATTTT.

CDR3 coding DNA: TGTGCCAGCAGCTTACGGACGGTGGCTAATGAAAAACTGTTTTTT. It translates to CASSLRTVANEKLFF. The V and J genes are TRBV5-6 and TRBJ1-4; D not resolved. Germline V gene lookup returns CDR1 SGHDT and CDR2 YYEEEE. The V and J ends lost 2 bases and 3 bases respectively, with 11 bases between them. This CDR3 spans 15 amino acids.